This T cell receptor beta chain is drawn from a study of blood T cell repertoires in COVID-19. Across the whole study: COVID-19 samples, acute and convalescent, were from the United States, Italy and Spain. Sources were T cells, B-cell-depleted T cells, or PBMCs; the material itself was cDNA or gDNA.

This clone was picked up one time. Methods used by the authors: The assay estimated nucleated cells by amplifying reference gene primers. Method: immunoSEQ multiplex PCR; TCRdb's copy keeps in-frame clones and lacks some. That table gives V, J and clone size, and the DNA gave D and trimming. This table holds around 95,000 clones, 87% found once. Sequenced sample: peripheral blood. The clonotype originates from a man aged 25 to 40 in a cohort sampled during active COVID-19.

CDR3 DNA sequence: TGCGCCAGCAGTCAATGGAGACAGCAAGAGACCCAGTACTTC. Amino acid sequence: CASSQWRQQETQYF. The rearrangement uses TRBV23-1 and TRBJ2-5; maybe TRBD1 (5 bases). TRBV23-1 is filed as an ORF, its function uncertain. The CDR3 contains 14 residues. Trimming shortened V by 1 base and J by 2 bases, and 8 bases separated the two germline ends.